This T cell receptor beta chain was sequenced in a study of cytomegalovirus exposure and HLA in healthy donors. For the study at large: Early released data had about 85 million unique TCRs, all coming from HLA-typed donors. Study-level points and caveats: A later analysis found that most CMV-associated TCR beta chains appeared HLA-restricted.

As regards this clone: Its specificity is unknown.

PCR used 60 Vbeta primers and 13 Jbeta primers. The method was immunoSEQ multiplex PCR; TCRdb's version includes in-frame clones alone and lacks a portion of them. The sample has 85,000 to 130,000 clones; roughly 80% are singletons. The length of the CDR3 is 15 residues. Germline V CDR1 and CDR2: MRHNA, SNTAGT. V shed 8 bases and J shed 7 bases, with 21 bases lying between them. The receptor comes from a man in his forties or fifties in good health and CMV-seronegative. Sequencing used PBMCs. The chain carries TRBV6-4 and TRBJ2-1; weak D call: TRBD1 (5 bases). The CDR3 DNA follows: TGTGCCAGCGGTCTCAGGGAATCAGGGCGGAATGAGCAGTTCTTC. It translates to CASGLRESGRNEQFF.